The T cell receptor beta chain described here comes from a study of molecular identifiers for immune sequencing clone quantification. V was shortened by 2 bases and J by 3 bases, with 13 bases between the two germline ends. The CDR3 loop spans 15 amino acids. The germline V gene has CDR1 ENHRY and CDR2 SYGVKD. This clonotype was picked up many times. Previously described methods with listed TCR primers produced the bulk TCR libraries. TCRdb re-called the PCR reads with MiXCR, one entry per CDR3 protein. The table includes about 640,000 distinct CDR3 sequences, about 20% detected once. The source is a human donor in good health. Some libraries in this study had Jurkat cell RNA spiked in. The specimen was naive CD8+ T cells from blood, with Jurkat cell RNA spiked in. The subset: FACS-sorted CD8+CD4-CCR7+CD45RA+ naive T cells. The chain couples TRBV10-3 to TRBJ2-5; no definite D call. This chain's CDR3 is CAISEPTQIEETQYF. CDR3 nucleotide sequence: TGTGCCATCAGTGAGCCCACCCAGATTGAAGAGACCCAGTACTTC.